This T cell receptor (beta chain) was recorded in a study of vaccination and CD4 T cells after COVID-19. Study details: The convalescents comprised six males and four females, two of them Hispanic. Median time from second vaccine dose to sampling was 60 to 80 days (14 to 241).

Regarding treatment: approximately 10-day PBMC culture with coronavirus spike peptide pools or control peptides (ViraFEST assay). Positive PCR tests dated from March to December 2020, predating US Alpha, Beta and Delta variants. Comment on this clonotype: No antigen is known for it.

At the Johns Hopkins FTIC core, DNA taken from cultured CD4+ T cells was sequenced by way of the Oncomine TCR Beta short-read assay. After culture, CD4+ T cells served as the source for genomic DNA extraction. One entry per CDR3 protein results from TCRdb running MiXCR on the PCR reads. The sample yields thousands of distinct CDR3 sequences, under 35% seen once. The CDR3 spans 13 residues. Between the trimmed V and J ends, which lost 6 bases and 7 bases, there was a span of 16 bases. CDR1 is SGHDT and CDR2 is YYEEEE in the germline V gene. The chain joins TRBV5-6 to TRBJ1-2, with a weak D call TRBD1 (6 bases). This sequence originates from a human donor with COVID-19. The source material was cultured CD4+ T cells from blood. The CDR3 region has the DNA TGTGCCAGCACCAGTCACGGGGGCGTTGGCTACACCTTC. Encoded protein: CASTSHGGVGYTF.